These 14 T cell receptor beta chains were all obtained from the same sample, sequenced in a study of human thymus T cells (TCRdb year 2020). The method was the immunoSEQ multiplex PCR assay. Not all clones reach the TCRdb copy of this immuneACCESS table, which keeps in-frame sequences only. Checked studies attribute under half of the gap to unresolved V genes and leave the rest unexplained. Counted in this sample were approximately 46,000 clones; 95% of them appeared once. Roughly 0.16% of the sample is in the top ten clones. The sample taken for sequencing was blood. The receptors were gathered from a girl under three years old with a congenital heart defect but otherwise immunologically healthy.

The chain employs TRBV5-1 and TRBJ2-7; TRBD2 matches 7 bases. With 3 bases clipped from V and 0 bases from J, the junction kept 3 bases outside the gene matches. This CDR3 is built from 14 residues. Per the germline V gene, CDR1 is SGHRS and CDR2 is YFSETQ. Here the CDR3 DNA reads TGCGCCAGCAGCTGGGGGAGGGCCTCCTACGAGCAGTACTTC. Amino acid sequence: CASSWGRASYEQYF.

This chain connects TRBV29-1 to TRBJ2-7; D unresolved. The V end lost 7 bases, the J end lost 3 bases, and 16 bases lay between the germline ends. The CDR3 has 13 residues. CDR1 is SQVTM, CDR2 ANQGSEA, per germline. The CDR3 region is CSAMTVLDYEQYF. DNA for the CDR3: TGCAGCGCCATGACGGTTCTCGACTACGAGCAGTACTTC.

CDR3 in amino acids: CASSLVITGRVNEQFF. The CDR3 DNA follows: TGCGCCAGCAGCTTGGTTATAACGGGGAGGGTCAATGAGCAGTTCTTC. The rearrangement links TRBV5-1 to TRBJ2-1, with 7 bases that match TRBD2. V was pared by 0 bases and J by 6 bases, with 9 bases of the junction left unmatched. This CDR3 comprises 16 residues. Germline V gene sequence: CDR1 SGHRS, CDR2 YFSETQ.

The V call is TRBV10-3, the J call TRBJ2-5; D tentatively reads TRBD1 or TRBD2 (5 bases each). The CDR3 runs 14 residues. Trimming took 0 bases from V and 5 from J, leaving 10 bases between them. CDR1 and CDR2 from the germline V gene are ENHRY and SYGVKD. CDR3 sequence: CAISESQGVETQYF. In DNA form, the CDR3 reads TGTGCCATCAGTGAGTCCCAGGGAGTGGAGACCCAGTACTTC.

This chain links TRBV28 with TRBJ2-7; maybe TRBD2 (6 bases). This CDR3 has 14 amino acids. With 5 bases removed from V and 1 base from J, the gap between germline ends came to 12 bases. The V gene's germline CDR1 is MDHEN and CDR2 SYDVKM. CDR3 loop: CASSPSGSSYEQYF. CDR3 nucleotides: TGTGCCAGCAGTCCGTCCGGGAGTTCCTACGAGCAGTACTTC. Drawing the rest from reference TRBV28 and TRBJ2-7, the complete variable domain is DVKVTQSSRYLVKRTGEKVFLECVQDMDHENMFWYRQDPGLGLRLIYFSYDVKMKEKGDIPEGYSVSREKKERFSLILESASTNQTSMYLCASSPSGSSYEQYFGPGTRLTVT.

This chain uses TRBV12-5 with TRBJ1-5, with 7 bases lining up with TRBD1. Germline CDR1 reads LGHNT; CDR2 reads FRNRAP. With V trimmed by 5 bases and J by 1 base, 5 bases remained unmatched. The CDR3 covers 15 residues. DNA of the CDR3: TGTGCTAGTGGTGCCCTACAGGGGAGCAATCAGCCCCAGCATTTT. It encodes CASGALQGSNQPQHF.

This chain links TRBV6-1 with TRBJ2-4, with D perhaps TRBD2 (6 bases). Deletions cut 10 bases from V and 7 bases from J, with 17 bases between. Germline V CDR1 and CDR2: MNHNS, SASEGT. The CDR3 length is 13 residues. CDR3: CATQAGSLNIQYF. DNA for the CDR3: TGTGCCACCCAAGCGGGCTCCCTGAACATTCAGTACTTC.

This clone was seen once. The V and J genes are TRBV6-6 and TRBJ2-3; 8 bases are shared with TRBD2. Unmatched junction bases numbered 13, after V lost 9 bases and J lost 5 bases. This CDR3 has 15 amino acids. CDR1 MNHNY and CDR2 SVGAGI come from the germline V gene (reference sequence). The CDR3: CASSGSGRGGDTQYF. Written as DNA, the CDR3 is TGTGCCAGTTCGGGGAGCGGGAGAGGGGGAGATACGCAGTATTTT.

This chain joins TRBV6-5 and TRBJ1-5; 10 nucleotides line up with TRBD1. The germline CDR1 and CDR2 sequences are MNHEY and SVGAGI. The CDR3 has 15 amino acids. The V and J ends lost 6 bases and 6 bases, in that order; junction bases with no gene match: 8. The CDR3 bases are TGTGCCAGCAGCGGGGCCGGGACAGGGGTTCAGCCCCAGCATTTT. Its protein product is CASSGAGTGVQPQHF.

The V call is TRBV5-4, the J call TRBJ1-4; possible D gene TRBD1, 5 bases. CDR3 length: 13 residues. V lost 4 bases to trimming and J lost 2 bases, with 6 bases between them. CDR1 is SGHNT and CDR2 is YYREEE in the germline V gene (reference sequence). The DNA for the CDR3 is TGTGCCAGCAGCCGGGACACTAATGAAAAACTGTTTTTT. This sequence encodes CASSRDTNEKLFF. Complete variable domain (other parts from reference TRBV5-4 and TRBJ1-4): ETGVTQSPTHLIKTRGQQVTLRCSSQSGHNTVSWYQQALGQGPQFIFQYYREEENGRGNFPPRFSGLQFPNYSSELNVNALELDDSALYLCASSRDTNEKLFFGSGTQLSVL.

The chain employs TRBV6-5 and TRBJ2-7; D is perhaps TRBD1 or TRBD2 (5 bases each). The CDR3 contains 14 residues. Germline-derived CDR1 and CDR2 are MNHEY and SVGAGI. Between the trimmed V and J ends, which lost 2 bases and 1 base, there was a span of 9 bases. The CDR3 bases are TGTGCCAGCAGTTACAGGGACGGGTCCTACGAGCAGTACTTC. Translation gives CASSYRDGSYEQYF.

V gene TRBV7-2 combines with J gene TRBJ2-7, with 7 bases lining up with TRBD2. The CDR3 extends over 15 amino acids. V shed 5 bases and J 3 bases; nucleotides not matched to a gene: 10. Germline loops: CDR1 SGHTA, CDR2 FQGNSA. The CDR3 here is CASSPPASGGYEQYF. CDR3 sequence (DNA): TGTGCCAGCAGCCCCCCGGCTAGCGGAGGCTACGAGCAGTACTTC.

V and J are TRBV28 and TRBJ1-2; D is uncertain. The CDR3 has 12 residues. CDR1 and CDR2 from the germline V gene are MDHEN and SYDVKM. V lost 6 bases and J lost 4, with 9 bases in between. This chain's CDR3 is CASSASPYGYTF. The CDR3 region has the DNA TGTGCCAGCAGCGCAAGCCCCTATGGCTACACCTTC.

V and J are TRBV7-8 and TRBJ1-2, with D possibly matching TRBD1 (5 bases). From germline, CDR1 is SGHVS and CDR2 FQNEAQ. This CDR3 has 16 amino acids. Trimming removed 3 bases at V and 4 bases at J, with 18 bases between. This CDR3 is CASSFRQKSLGYGYTF. As DNA, the CDR3 is TGTGCCAGCAGCTTTAGACAGAAATCCCTGGGCTATGGCTACACCTTC.